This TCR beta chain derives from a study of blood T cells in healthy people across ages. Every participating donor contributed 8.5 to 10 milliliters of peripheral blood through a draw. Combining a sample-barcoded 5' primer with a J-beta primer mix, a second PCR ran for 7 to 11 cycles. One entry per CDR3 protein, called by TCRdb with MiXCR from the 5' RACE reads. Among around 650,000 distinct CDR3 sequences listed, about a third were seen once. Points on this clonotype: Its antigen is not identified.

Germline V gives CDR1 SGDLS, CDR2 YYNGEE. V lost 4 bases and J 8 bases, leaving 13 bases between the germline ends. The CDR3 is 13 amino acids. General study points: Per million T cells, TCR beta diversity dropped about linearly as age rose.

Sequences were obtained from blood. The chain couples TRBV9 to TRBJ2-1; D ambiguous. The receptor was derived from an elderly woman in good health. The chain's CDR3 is CASSPVGLHEQFF. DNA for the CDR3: TGTGCCAGCAGCCCCGTTGGGCTCCATGAGCAGTTCTTC.